This entry describes one T cell receptor beta chain. Its target is unknown. Trimming shortened V by 2 bases and J by 6 bases, and 9 bases separated the two germline ends. Looked up from germline, CDR1 is SGHDT and CDR2 is YYEEEE. The CDR3 has 14 residues. The source of the sample is a study of cytomegalovirus exposure and HLA in healthy donors. General observations from the study: In a later analysis, HLA-associated TCR beta chains were more clonally expanded than equally common others. Looking again later, the authors saw that most CMV-associated TCR beta chains seemed HLA-restricted. Follow-up analysis seemed to connect common viral pathogens with several of the most significant clusters identified. Earlier analysis looked at TCR beta V segments, and most were productive about 90% or about 30% of the time.

The PCR made use of 60 Vbeta and 13 Jbeta primers. Libraries were prepared by immunoSEQ multiplex PCR; TCRdb keeps only in-frame clonotypes and omits some of them. The sample holds roughly 120,000 clones, less than 80% seen once. The gene calls are TRBV5-6 and TRBJ1-6; no clear D. The receptor's source is a woman aged 45-59 years in good health and CMV-seropositive. The specimen sequenced was PBMCs. CDR3 residues: CASSFPGSNSPLHF. The CDR3, as DNA: TGTGCCAGCAGCTTTCCGGGTAGTAATTCACCCCTCCACTTT.